The 29 T cell receptor beta chains below come from one sample, sequenced in a study of radiation and T cells in renal cell carcinoma. Sample time point: baseline pretreatment blood. Treatment denoted: 15 Gy SBRT to primary tumor, nephrectomy 4 weeks later. Profiled with immunoSEQ multiplex PCR; TCRdb holds only in-frame clones, not every one. This table has approximately 110,000 clones, roughly 80% appearing once. The sample was blood, taken from a patient whose treatment included radiotherapy and nephrectomy. Receptors were obtained from a woman between 55 and 75 years old with renal cell carcinoma.

This rearrangement joins TRBV11-1 to TRBJ2-2; tentatively, D is TRBD1 or TRBD2 (5 bases each). The CDR3 is 14 residues long. Germline CDR1 SGHAT, CDR2 FQDESV (reference sequence). Trimming left V 3 bases short and J 5 bases short, with 10 bases between. CDR3 nucleotide sequence: TGTGCCAGCAGCTTTCCCAGGGAGACCGGGGAGCTGTTTTTT. This gives the protein CASSFPRETGELFF.

The chain employs TRBV9 and TRBJ1-6, with a tentative D call TRBD1 (5 bases). The V gene lost 3 bases and the J gene lost 10 bases, with 17 bases spanning the gap. This CDR3 comprises 15 residues. Looked up from germline, CDR1 is SGDLS and CDR2 is YYNGEE. CDR3 loop: CASSAALGGESPLHF. The CDR3 coding sequence is TGTGCCAGCAGCGCGGCTTTGGGGGGGGAATCACCCCTCCACTTT.

The V call is TRBV9, the J call TRBJ2-1, with TRBD1 identical over 9 bases. CDR1 and CDR2 (germline): SGDLS, YYNGEE. The J segment lost 4 bases and the V segment lost 1 base, leaving 6 bases of the junction unmatched. The CDR3 length is 16 residues. CDR3 in amino acids: CASSVSGQGIYNEQFF. The CDR3 coding sequence is TGTGCCAGCAGCGTATCGGGACAGGGTATATACAATGAGCAGTTCTTC. The full variable domain, completed using reference TRBV9 and TRBJ2-1, is DSGVTQTPKHLITATGQRVTLRCSPRSGDLSVYWYQQSLDQGLQFLIQYYNGEERAKGNILERFSAQQFPDLHSELNLSSLELGDSALYFCASSVSGQGIYNEQFFGPGTRLTVL.

This clone has only a few counts. The J gene is TRBJ1-1, the V gene TRBV5-1; no definite D call. V lost 8 bases and J 0 bases, leaving 11 bases between the germline ends. CDR3 size: 13 residues. Germline V gene data show CDR1 as SGHRS and CDR2 as YFSETQ. The CDR3 DNA follows: TGCGCCAGTCGGGGAGTTGTGAACACTGAAGCTTTCTTT. Its translation: CASRGVVNTEAFF.

The rearrangement joins TRBV27 to TRBJ1-5; no clear D gene. V lost 6 bases and J 4 bases, leaving 10 bases between the germline ends. This CDR3 has 13 amino acids. CDR1 MNHEY and CDR2 SMNVEV come from the germline V gene (reference sequence). The CDR3 nucleotides read TGTGCCAGCAGATCCGACCGGAATCAGCCCCAGCATTTT. Its protein is CASRSDRNQPQHF.

The count of this clone is one. This chain uses TRBV19 with TRBJ2-2, with 10 bases identical to TRBD1. Germline V gene lookup returns CDR1 LNHDA and CDR2 SQIVND (reference sequence). J was trimmed by 7 bases and V by 7 bases; bases with no gene match: 9. The CDR3 has 15 residues. CDR3 in DNA: TGTGCCAGTACTCCCGGACAGGGGGTCGGCGGGGAGCTGTTTTTT. This gives the protein CASTPGQGVGGELFF. The variable domain in full, with the rest retrieved from reference TRBV19 and TRBJ2-2, is DGGITQSPKYLFRKEGQNVTLSCEQNLNHDAMYWYRQDPGQGLRLIYYSQIVNDFQKGDIAEGYSVSREKKESFPLTVTSAQKNPTAFYLCASTPGQGVGGELFFGEGSRLTVL.

A single count supports this clone. The junction shows a germline mismatch at one end, possibly a read error. The gene calls are TRBV7-7 and TRBJ1-1, with a possible D match to TRBD1 (6 bases). Looked up from germline, CDR1 is SSHAT and CDR2 is FNYEAQ (reference sequence). This CDR3 comprises 16 residues. The CDR3 sequence is CASSPRPTGGPPEAFF. The CDR3 nucleotides read TGTGCTAGCAGCCCCAGACCGACCGGGGGCCCGCCTGAAGCTTTCTTT.

In its sample, this clone was seen a few times. V is TRBV19 and J is TRBJ1-1; no clear D gene. The germline V gene encodes CDR1 LNHDA and CDR2 SQIVND (reference sequence). The CDR3 contains 13 residues. V was pared by 0 bases and J by 5 bases, with 7 bases between. The chain's CDR3 is CASSIEGGTEAFF. As DNA, the CDR3 is TGTGCCAGTAGTATAGAGGGAGGGACTGAAGCTTTCTTT.

The chain couples TRBV14 to TRBJ1-1; no clear D gene. The CDR3 contains 13 residues. Deletions cut 1 base from V and 1 base from J, with 4 bases between. Germline V gene data show CDR1 as SGHDN and CDR2 as FVKESK. The CDR3 DNA follows: TGTGCCAGCAGCCAAGGGTGGAACACTGAAGCTTTCTTT. The encoded protein is CASSQGWNTEAFF.

The CDR3 here is CASSLNPGAGYGYTF. The DNA of the CDR3 is TGTGCCAGCAGCTTGAACCCAGGGGCCGGCTATGGCTACACCTTC. The V gene is TRBV11-2, the J gene TRBJ1-2; a possible D gene is TRBD1 (6 bases). Germline CDR1 is SGHAT and CDR2 is FQNNGV. The CDR3 runs 15 residues. The ends were cut back, 3 bases at V and 4 bases at J, with 15 bases in the middle.

The chain uses TRBV4-1 and TRBJ2-3, with 8 nucleotides matching TRBD1. The CDR3 is made up of 16 amino acids. From germline, CDR1 is MGHRA and CDR2 YSYEKL. V dropped 4 bases and J dropped 4; count of bases not matched to a gene: 10. The CDR3 loop reads CASSLRTGWRADTQYF. DNA of the CDR3: TGCGCCAGCAGCCTGAGGACAGGGTGGAGGGCAGATACGCAGTATTTT.

The chain combines TRBV19 with TRBJ1-1, with 7 bases matching TRBD1. This CDR3 contains 16 residues. Germline V gene lookup returns CDR1 LNHDA and CDR2 SQIVND (reference sequence). The junction had 8 bases not matched to a gene; V was cut back by 3 bases and J by 1 base. CDR3: CASSIRAGGANTEAFF. In DNA form, the CDR3 reads TGTGCCAGTAGTATTAGGGCAGGGGGGGCGAACACTGAAGCTTTCTTT.

This clone was picked up a small number of times. The genes are TRBV6-6 and TRBJ2-5; 10 bases match TRBD1. Germline V gives CDR1 MNHNY, CDR2 SVGAGI (reference sequence). V was pared by 6 bases and J by 5 bases, with 3 bases of the junction left unmatched. The CDR3 extends over 13 amino acids. The CDR3 sequence: CASSDRGLETQYF. The CDR3 DNA reads as TGTGCCAGCAGCGACAGGGGGCTCGAGACCCAGTACTTC.

V gene TRBV4-1 combines with J gene TRBJ2-6; the D is unclear. This CDR3 spans 15 amino acids. Trimming cost V 1 base and J 2 bases, with 6 bases left between them. Per the germline V gene, CDR1 is MGHRA and CDR2 is YSYEKL. The CDR3 spells CASSQGAAGANVLTF. The CDR3 region has the DNA TGCGCCAGCAGCCAAGGGGCAGCTGGGGCCAACGTCCTGACTTTC.

CDR3 sequence (DNA): TGTGCCAGCAGCTTGGACAGGAACTCCTACGAGCAGTACTTC. As protein: CASSLDRNSYEQYF. The V and J genes are TRBV6-5 and TRBJ2-7; TRBD1 matches at 7 bases. The CDR3 totals 14 residues. V lost 6 bases and J lost 0; bases outside the gene matches: 5. Germline V lookup: CDR1 MNHEY, CDR2 SVGAGI.

This clone was seen a single time. The chain combines TRBV19 with TRBJ2-1, with a tentative D call TRBD2 (6 bases). Germline-derived CDR1 and CDR2 are LNHDA and SQIVND (reference sequence). The CDR3 is 15 amino acids. V lost 5 bases and J lost 8, with 19 bases in between. This CDR3 reads CASSLLGGAGYEQFF. The CDR3 nucleotides read TGTGCCAGTAGTCTGCTAGGAGGGGCGGGGTATGAGCAGTTCTTC.

On this clone itself: This specimen includes other DNA sequences encoding the same CDR3. The rearrangement uses TRBV7-2 and TRBJ2-7; tentatively, D is TRBD1 or TRBD2 (5 bases each). The CDR3 is made up of 15 amino acids. V was clipped by 2 bases and J by 0 bases, with 11 bases between them. CDR1 is SGHTA, CDR2 FQGNSA, per germline. CDR3 bases: TGTGCCAGCAGCTTAAGTGGGGGTAGCTCCTACGAGCAGTACTTC. Translating gives CASSLSGGSSYEQYF.

This sequence joins TRBV5-4 and TRBJ1-6; D is undetermined. The CDR3 sequence is 17 residues long. CDR1 and CDR2 from the germline V gene are SGHNT and YYREEE (reference sequence). The V gene lost 2 bases and the J gene lost 5 bases, with 17 bases spanning the gap. The chain's CDR3 is CASSFGDGRADNSPLHF. Here the CDR3 DNA reads TGTGCCAGCAGCTTTGGCGATGGGCGAGCGGATAATTCACCCCTCCACTTT.

The V call is TRBV7-2, the J call TRBJ1-1; D not resolved. Trimming took off 5 bases at V and 0 bases at J, with 10 bases between the two ends. In germline, CDR1 is SGHTA, CDR2 FQGNSA. The length of the CDR3 is 14 residues. The CDR3 here is CASSQFTVNTEAFF. Written as DNA, the CDR3 is TGTGCCAGCAGCCAATTTACGGTGAACACTGAAGCTTTCTTT.

The chain uses TRBV9 and TRBJ1-3, with D uncertain. The CDR3 totals 16 residues. The germline CDR1 and CDR2 sequences are SGDLS and YYNGEE. V lost 3 bases, J lost 2 bases, and 15 bases lay in between. Here the CDR3 reads CASSAPRSGTGNTIYF. The CDR3 DNA sequence: TGTGCCAGCAGCGCACCTCGTTCCGGGACTGGAAACACCATATATTTT.

The chain links TRBV27 to TRBJ2-7; the D gene could be TRBD1 or TRBD2 (5 bases each). Trimming pared 6 bases from V and 5 bases from J, leaving 11 bases between. Germline-derived CDR1 and CDR2 are MNHEY and SMNVEV (reference sequence). This CDR3 has 12 residues. The CDR3: CASSPRGHEQYF. DNA for the CDR3: TGTGCCAGCAGCCCCCGGGGCCACGAGCAGTACTTC.

The rearrangement joins TRBV19 to TRBJ2-7; 7 nucleotides align to TRBD1. Germline trimming cut 1 base from V and 2 bases from J; bases unmatched to any gene: 2. This CDR3 has 14 amino acids. Germline-derived CDR1 and CDR2 are LNHDA and SQIVND (reference sequence). CDR3 amino acids: CASSIGDRPYEQYF. As DNA, the CDR3 is TGTGCCAGTAGTATAGGGGACAGACCCTACGAGCAGTACTTC.

The rearrangement joins TRBV5-1 to TRBJ1-4, with TRBD1 matching 12 bases. The CDR3 sequence is 16 residues long. J was trimmed by 7 bases and V by 4 bases; bases with no gene match: 8. Germline CDR1 SGHRS, CDR2 YFSETQ. In nucleotides, the CDR3 is TGCGCCAGCAGCCCGGGACAGGGGGCGCCGCGTGAAAAACTGTTTTTT. Residues: CASSPGQGAPREKLFF.

The chain carries TRBV2 and TRBJ1-2, with TRBD1 identical over 7 bases. This CDR3 contains 14 residues. Losses at the gene ends were 7 bases for V and 0 bases for J; bases not matched to a gene: 5. Germline V gene lookup returns CDR1 SNHLY and CDR2 FYNNEI. The CDR3 spells CASKRDSSNYGYTF. CDR3 sequence (DNA): TGTGCCAGCAAGCGGGACAGCTCTAACTATGGCTACACCTTC.

This clone was detected once. The V gene is TRBV19, the J gene TRBJ1-2, with D maybe TRBD1 (5 bases). V lost 7 bases, J lost 3 bases, and 18 bases lay in between. Germline V lookup: CDR1 LNHDA, CDR2 SQIVND (reference sequence). The CDR3 contains 15 residues. The CDR3 nucleotides read TGTGCCAGTAAGACCCAGGGCCGACGGGACTATGGCTACACCTTC. This translates into CASKTQGRRDYGYTF. Full variable domain (rest looked up from reference TRBV19 and TRBJ1-2): DGGITQSPKYLFRKEGQNVTLSCEQNLNHDAMYWYRQDPGQGLRLIYYSQIVNDFQKGDIAEGYSVSREKKESFPLTVTSAQKNPTAFYLCASKTQGRRDYGYTFGSGTRLTVV.

The chain employs TRBV27 and TRBJ2-5, with 10 positions matching TRBD1. CDR1 and CDR2 (germline): MNHEY, SMNVEV (reference sequence). Trimming cost V 4 bases and J 2 bases; bases outside gene matches: 7. The CDR3 sequence is 16 residues long. CDR3 bases: TGTGCCAGCAGTTCCTGGGGGACAGGGGCGCAAGAGACCCAGTACTTC. Protein sequence: CASSSWGTGAQETQYF.

This clone occurred a few times. The chain combines TRBV5-6 with TRBJ1-1; D is uncertain. CDR3 length: 14 residues. CDR1 is SGHDT and CDR2 is YYEEEE in the germline V gene. The ends were cut back, 2 bases at V and 8 bases at J, with 16 bases in the middle. The CDR3 region is CASSFQSALLEAFF. As DNA, the CDR3 is TGTGCCAGCAGCTTCCAGTCTGCTCTATTAGAAGCTTTCTTT. The full variable domain, its missing parts supplied by reference TRBV5-6 and TRBJ1-1, is DAGVTQSPTHLIKTRGQQVTLRCSPKSGHDTVSWYQQALGQGPQFIFQYYEEEERQRGNFPDRFSGHQFPNYSSELNVNALLLGDSALYLCASSFQSALLEAFFGQGTRLTVV.

This sequence joins TRBV15 and TRBJ2-7; 16 positions match TRBD2. This CDR3 spans 15 amino acids. Germline V gives CDR1 LNHNV, CDR2 YYDKDF (reference sequence). V gave up 4 bases and J gave up 4 bases; unmatched junction bases: 1. The CDR3 is CATSKGLAGGYEQYF. CDR3 coding DNA: TGTGCCACCAGCAAGGGACTAGCGGGAGGGTACGAGCAGTACTTC.

This clone has only a few counts. The rearrangement joins TRBV27 to TRBJ1-5, with D unclear. Germline CDR1 and CDR2: MNHEY and SMNVEV (reference sequence). This CDR3 comprises 14 residues. Trimming stripped 6 bases from V and 2 bases from J, with 11 bases between. The CDR3, as DNA: TGTGCCAGCAGATCGGGGATTGGCAATCAGCCCCAGCATTTT. As protein: CASRSGIGNQPQHF.